The 20 T cell receptor beta chains presented below share a single source sample, sequenced in a study of T cell clones after liver transplantation. Assay: immunoSEQ multiplex PCR; the TCRdb copy retains only in-frame clones and omits some. Of about 53,000 clones in the sample, about four fifths are singletons; the top ten hold about 8.1%. Sequencing used CD4+ T cells from blood, obtained before liver transplant. Receptors were obtained from a human donor who received a liver transplant.

The chain has TRBV10-3 and TRBJ1-1; D ambiguous. The CDR3 is made up of 12 amino acids. The V and J ends lost 5 bases and 2 bases respectively, with 6 bases between them. Germline V gene lookup returns CDR1 ENHRY and CDR2 SYGVKD. The CDR3 loop reads CAISPENTEAFF. Here the CDR3 DNA reads TGTGCCATCAGTCCTGAAAACACTGAAGCTTTCTTT.

The rearrangement uses TRBV7-2 and TRBJ2-5; D not resolved. Per germline, CDR1 SGHTA and CDR2 FQGNSA. There are 13 residues in the CDR3. Trimming pared 3 bases from V and 2 bases from J, leaving 7 bases between. The CDR3 nucleotides are TGTGCCAGCAGCTTCTCTAGTCAAGAGACCCAGTACTTC. Amino acid sequence: CASSFSSQETQYF.

J is TRBJ1-4 and V is TRBV5-1, with 9 bases identical to TRBD1. CDR1 SGHRS and CDR2 YFSETQ come from the germline V gene. V trimming: 0 bases; J trimming: 7 bases; junction bases outside the gene matches: 4. The CDR3 sequence is 15 residues long. The CDR3 DNA follows: TGCGCCAGCAGCTTGGGGGACAGGGTTACTGAAAAACTGTTTTTT. Protein sequence: CASSLGDRVTEKLFF.

The rearrangement joins TRBV9 to TRBJ2-1; TRBD1 matches 9 bases. This CDR3 region has 13 residues. The germline CDR1 and CDR2 sequences are SGDLS and YYNGEE. The ends lost 9 bases at V and 8 bases at J; junction bases unmatched: 9. The CDR3 bases are TGTGCCACAGACAGGGGGTTTGGGGATGAGCAGTTCTTC. This translates into CATDRGFGDEQFF.

This clone was found a few times. The CDR3 here is CASSVPRALARGEQFF. CDR3 sequence (DNA): TGCGCCAGCAGTGTCCCTCGTGCACTAGCTCGAGGTGAGCAGTTCTTC. This chain connects TRBV10-1 to TRBJ2-1; D might be TRBD2 (6 bases). V was shortened by 4 bases and J by 9 bases, with 22 bases between the two germline ends. The length of the CDR3 is 16 residues. The germline V gene has CDR1 WNHNN and CDR2 SYGVQD (reference sequence).

V and J are TRBV29-1 and TRBJ2-7; D remains unclear. The CDR3 is made up of 11 amino acids. The germline CDR1 and CDR2 sequences are SQVTM and ANQGSEA. V lost 6 bases and J 3 bases, leaving 9 bases between the germline ends. In DNA form, the CDR3 reads TGCAGCGTCGGAGAGGACTACGAGCAGTACTTC. Amino acids: CSVGEDYEQYF.

The chain links TRBV9 to TRBJ2-3; D is possibly TRBD1 (5 bases). The CDR3 runs to 17 residues. From germline, CDR1 is SGDLS and CDR2 YYNGEE. Trimming took 0 bases from V and 0 from J, leaving 14 bases between them. The chain's CDR3 is CASSVGGWDLSTDTQYF. The DNA of the CDR3 is TGTGCCAGCAGCGTAGGGGGCTGGGATCTTAGCACAGATACGCAGTATTTT.

The V call is TRBV7-2, the J call TRBJ1-1; D not resolved. The CDR3 is 15 amino acids. CDR1 and CDR2 from the germline V gene are SGHTA and FQGNSA. V was trimmed by 1 base and J by 0 bases, leaving 9 bases between them. This chain's CDR3 is CASSLVGSLNTEAFF. As DNA, the CDR3 is TGTGCCAGCAGCTTAGTGGGCAGCTTGAACACTGAAGCTTTCTTT.

This chain joins TRBV2 and TRBJ2-1; D is perhaps TRBD1 or TRBD2 (5 bases each). The CDR3 is 13 amino acids. Trimming removed 6 bases from V and 5 bases from J, with 11 bases in between. The germline V gene encodes CDR1 SNHLY and CDR2 FYNNEI. CDR3 in amino acids: CASRRDGDNEQFF. CDR3 nucleotides: TGTGCCAGCAGACGGGACGGAGACAATGAGCAGTTCTTC.

The J gene is TRBJ1-2, the V gene TRBV5-6; D may be TRBD1 (5 bases). The CDR3 consists of 13 residues. V was cut by 2 bases and J by 6 bases, with 11 bases left in between. CDR1 and CDR2 (germline): SGHDT, YYEEEE. The CDR3 region is CASSFGRDNGYTF. The CDR3 region has the DNA TGTGCCAGCAGCTTCGGCAGGGATAATGGCTACACCTTC.

The V gene is TRBV6-5, the J gene TRBJ1-1; D gene uncertain. The CDR3 covers 13 residues. V was pared by 6 bases and J by 0 bases, with 8 bases between. CDR1 and CDR2 from the germline V gene are MNHEY and SVGAGI. The CDR3, as DNA: TGTGCCAGCAGATTTCAAGTGAACACTGAAGCTTTCTTT. Translated, it gives CASRFQVNTEAFF.

This chain joins TRBV4-1 and TRBJ1-1, with D perhaps TRBD1 (5 bases). The CDR3 covers 17 residues. Germline CDR1 MGHRA, CDR2 YSYEKL. V was pared by 4 bases and J by 1 base, with 19 bases between. The chain's CDR3 is CASSPTRLQGSNTEAFF. The CDR3 region has the DNA TGCGCCAGCAGCCCTACAAGACTTCAGGGCTCGAACACTGAAGCTTTCTTT.

The gene calls are TRBV19 and TRBJ1-5; weak D call: TRBD1 (6 bases). V lost 3 bases to trimming and J lost 0 bases, with 9 bases between them. Germline CDR1 LNHDA, CDR2 SQIVND (reference sequence). CDR3 size: 15 residues. DNA for the CDR3: TGTGCCAGTAGTATTGGGACACATAGCAATCAGCCCCAGCATTTT. Translation gives CASSIGTHSNQPQHF. The full variable domain, completed using reference TRBV19 and TRBJ1-5, is DGGITQSPKYLFRKEGQNVTLSCEQNLNHDAMYWYRQDPGQGLRLIYYSQIVNDFQKGDIAEGYSVSREKKESFPLTVTSAQKNPTAFYLCASSIGTHSNQPQHFGDGTRLSIL.

By frequency in the sample, this clone is medium-sized. The V call is TRBV11-2, the J call TRBJ1-2; a possible D gene is TRBD1 (6 bases). V was pared by 0 bases and J by 4 bases, with 15 bases between. This CDR3 is built from 16 residues. Germline V gives CDR1 SGHAT, CDR2 FQNNGV. In nucleotides, the CDR3 is TGTGCCAGCAGCTTAGATAACAGGGCCTTCGCCTATGGCTACACCTTC. This gives the protein CASSLDNRAFAYGYTF.

This clone was seen a handful of times. This rearrangement joins TRBV5-6 to TRBJ2-7; D perhaps matches TRBD2 (5 bases). V shed 4 bases and J shed 3 bases, with 17 bases lying between them. The CDR3 is 15 residues long. In germline, CDR1 is SGHDT, CDR2 YYEEEE. Here the CDR3 reads CASSPPDWRIYEQYF. In DNA, the CDR3 is TGTGCCAGCAGCCCCCCGGACTGGCGGATCTACGAGCAGTACTTC.

The CDR3: CASSLMLAGAETQYF. CDR3 DNA sequence: TGTGCCAGCAGCTTGATGCTAGCTGGGGCAGAGACCCAGTACTTC. The chain employs TRBV7-2 and TRBJ2-5; D may be TRBD1 or TRBD2 (5 bases each). The ends were cut back, 3 bases at V and 4 bases at J, with 15 bases in the middle. CDR3 size: 15 residues. Germline-derived CDR1 and CDR2 are SGHTA and FQGNSA.

The chain employs TRBV18 and TRBJ2-7; no definite D call. Germline V gene lookup returns CDR1 KGHSH and CDR2 LQKENI. This CDR3 comprises 11 residues. V lost 3 bases and J lost 3, with 3 bases in between. CDR3 sequence reads: CASSPLYEQYF. In DNA, the CDR3 is TGTGCCAGCTCACCTCTCTACGAGCAGTACTTC.

V gene TRBV19 combines with J gene TRBJ2-7, with no clear D. Looked up from germline, CDR1 is LNHDA and CDR2 is SQIVND (reference sequence). This CDR3 contains 16 residues. The V and J ends lost 5 bases and 2 bases respectively, with 19 bases between them. The CDR3 region is CASSPRRWNTAYEQYF. In DNA form, the CDR3 reads TGTGCCAGTAGTCCAAGGCGCTGGAATACGGCCTACGAGCAGTACTTC.

V gene TRBV5-1 combines with J gene TRBJ1-1, with 9 bases fitting TRBD1. Germline lookup yields CDR1 SGHRS and CDR2 YFSETQ. The CDR3 extends over 17 amino acids. Unmatched junction bases numbered 11, after V lost 0 bases and J lost 5 bases. DNA for the CDR3: TGCGCCAGCAGCTTGGAAGTTTTCCAAGGACAGGGGACTGAAGCTTTCTTT. It is translated as CASSLEVFQGQGTEAFF.

DNA for the CDR3: TGCGCCAGCAGCTTCGGCCAGGAGGGCACTGAAGCTTTCTTT. Protein: CASSFGQEGTEAFF. The gene calls are TRBV5-1 and TRBJ1-1; D call uncertain. This CDR3 region has 14 residues. Deletions cut 2 bases from V and 4 bases from J, with 12 bases between. CDR1 SGHRS and CDR2 YFSETQ come from the germline V gene.